These 30 T cell receptor beta chains were all obtained from the same sample, sequenced in a study of monozygotic twins with cystic fibrosis. Measured with immunoSEQ multiplex PCR; TCRdb has only the in-frame clones, and not every one. This sample yields under 20,000 clones, of which around 97% are seen a single time; approximately 2% belongs to the top ten. The material sequenced was blood. These receptors were obtained from a woman in her 30s with cystic fibrosis.

This clone was detected a few times. The chain couples TRBV4-1 to TRBJ2-2; D gene ambiguous. The CDR3 loop spans 14 amino acids. V was cut by 4 bases and J by 6 bases, with 12 bases left in between. Looked up from germline, CDR1 is MGHRA and CDR2 is YSYEKL. Written as DNA, the CDR3 is TGCGCCAGCAGCCTCACATGGGAATCCGGGGAGCTGTTTTTT. Translating gives CASSLTWESGELFF.

V and J are TRBV5-1 and TRBJ2-1, with TRBD2 matching 14 bases. The CDR3 is made up of 15 amino acids. The J segment lost 7 bases and the V segment lost 4 bases, leaving 4 bases of the junction unmatched. Germline V gene sequence: CDR1 SGHRS, CDR2 YFSETQ. CDR3 amino acids: CASSTRLAGGNEQFF. DNA of the CDR3: TGCGCCAGCAGCACCAGACTAGCGGGGGGGAATGAGCAGTTCTTC.

V and J are TRBV5-1 and TRBJ1-6; no clear D gene. The CDR3 has 15 residues. Germline V CDR1 and CDR2: SGHRS, YFSETQ. V gave up 0 bases and J gave up 4 bases, with 8 bases separating them. The CDR3 here is CASSLADIYNSPLHF. The CDR3 DNA is TGCGCCAGCAGCTTGGCCGATATTTATAATTCACCCCTCCACTTT.

The genes are TRBV7-7 and TRBJ1-1, with unresolved D. CDR1 is SSHAT, CDR2 FNYEAQ, per germline (reference sequence). The V and J ends lost 2 bases and 2 bases respectively, with 6 bases between them. The CDR3 consists of 13 residues. The CDR3 is CASSLSLNTEAFF. DNA for the CDR3: TGTGCCAGCAGCTTAAGCCTTAACACTGAAGCTTTCTTT.

V usage is TRBV6-5 and J usage is TRBJ2-2; 7 nucleotides agree with TRBD2. This CDR3 has 14 amino acids. Trimming at V came to 5 bases and at J to 5 bases, leaving 5 bases not matched to a gene. Germline loops: CDR1 MNHEY, CDR2 SVGAGI. The CDR3 loop is CASSSGVMTGELFF. DNA of the CDR3: TGTGCCAGCAGTAGCGGGGTTATGACCGGGGAGCTGTTTTTT.

The V and J genes are TRBV21-1 and TRBJ2-5; TRBD1 is taken as the D call from the table, unchecked against the DNA. TRBV21-1 is a documented pseudogene. CDR3 length: 14 amino acids. CDR3 coding DNA: TGTGCCAGCAGCAACTACAGGGTTCGAGAGACCCAGTACTTC. Its protein product is CASSNYRVRETQYF.

This chain uses TRBV11-3 with TRBJ2-1; D ambiguous. Trimming removed 3 bases from V and 4 bases from J, with 10 bases in between. The CDR3 is 14 amino acids. The V gene's germline CDR1 is SGHNT and CDR2 YENEEA. The DNA for the CDR3 is TGTGCCAGCAGCTTCTTCCCATTTTACAATGAGCAGTTCTTC. Translating it yields CASSFFPFYNEQFF.

The chain has TRBV5-1 and TRBJ2-2, with D maybe TRBD1 (6 bases). The germline gives CDR1 SGHRS, CDR2 YFSETQ. Between the trimmed V and J ends, which lost 4 bases and 5 bases, there was a span of 12 bases. The CDR3 covers 14 residues. DNA of the CDR3: TGCGCCAGCAGCCCGGGACAAGGAACCGGGGAGCTGTTTTTT. This encodes CASSPGQGTGELFF.

For this clone: Other DNA sequences in the sample encode the same CDR3. The V call is TRBV7-2, the J call TRBJ2-3; 7 bases match TRBD2. Trimming cost V 5 bases and J 1 base; bases outside gene matches: 6. The CDR3 loop spans 15 amino acids. Germline values: CDR1 SGHTA, CDR2 FQGNSA. The CDR3 nucleotides are TGTGCCAGCAGCCCATGGACTAGTGGCACAGATACGCAGTATTTT. It encodes CASSPWTSGTDTQYF.

CDR3 amino acids: CASSWGDRRNQPQHF. CDR3 DNA: TGTGCCAGCAGCTGGGGGGACAGGCGTAATCAGCCCCAGCATTTT. The chain links TRBV7-8 to TRBJ1-5; 8 nucleotides agree with TRBD1. This CDR3 comprises 15 residues. Germline trimming cut 4 bases from V and 4 bases from J; bases unmatched to any gene: 6. Germline lookup yields CDR1 SGHVS and CDR2 FQNEAQ.

The rearrangement links TRBV5-1 to TRBJ2-7, with 7 bases lining up with TRBD1. This CDR3 contains 15 residues. From germline, CDR1 is SGHRS and CDR2 YFSETQ. J gave up 6 bases and V 2 bases, and 11 bases lay outside the gene matches. As DNA, the CDR3 is TGCGCCAGCAGCTTCGCCGGACAGGCCCGGCGCGAGCAGTACTTC. Translation gives CASSFAGQARREQYF.

The chain joins TRBV16 to TRBJ1-6; D remains unclear. This CDR3 region has 15 residues. The germline gives CDR1 KGHSY, CDR2 FQNENV. Trimming removed 3 bases at V and 0 bases at J, with 6 bases between. CDR3 in DNA: TGTGCCAGCAGCCACTTAAGCTCCTATAATTCACCCCTCCACTTT. Translation: CASSHLSSYNSPLHF.

The V call is TRBV2, the J call TRBJ1-5, with D possibly being TRBD1 (5 bases). This CDR3 spans 15 amino acids. Per germline, CDR1 SNHLY and CDR2 FYNNEI. Trimming took 2 bases from V and 1 from J, leaving 9 bases between them. The CDR3 bases are TGTGCCAGCAGTGAATCAGGGTTAAGCAATCAGCCCCAGCATTTT. Protein sequence: CASSESGLSNQPQHF.

The genes are TRBV18 and TRBJ2-2; the D call may be TRBD1 or TRBD2 (6 bases each). This CDR3 has 16 residues. The germline CDR1 and CDR2 sequences are KGHSH and LQKENI. The V end was cut by 2 bases, the J end by 4 bases, with 14 bases between. CDR3 nucleotide sequence: TGTGCCAGCTCACCAAGCCCGGGGGCGCCCACCGGGGAGCTGTTTTTT. Translating it yields CASSPSPGAPTGELFF.

The chain joins TRBV7-6 to TRBJ2-2; 7 bases are a match to TRBD2. This CDR3 comprises 17 residues. Per the germline V gene, CDR1 is SGHVS and CDR2 is FNYEAQ. V gave up 6 bases and J gave up 0 bases; unmatched junction bases: 10. The CDR3: CASRGGAGEPNTGELFF. The CDR3, as DNA: TGTGCCAGCAGGGGAGGGGCGGGGGAGCCGAACACCGGGGAGCTGTTTTTT.

This chain links TRBV5-6 with TRBJ1-6; 7 bases match TRBD1. This CDR3 has 13 residues. The germline V gene encodes CDR1 SGHDT and CDR2 YYEEEE. After removal of 5 bases from V and 6 bases from J, the junction contained 2 bases not matched to a gene. The CDR3, as DNA: TGTGCCAGCAGACAGGGGTCTAATTCACCCCTCCACTTT. Translating gives CASRQGSNSPLHF.

The J gene is TRBJ2-1, the V gene TRBV28; D gene uncertain. The CDR3 is made up of 17 amino acids. Germline V gene data show CDR1 as MDHEN and CDR2 as SYDVKM. The V gene lost 2 bases and the J gene lost 0 bases, with 14 bases spanning the gap. Here the CDR3 reads CASSLGPLESSYNEQFF. The CDR3 DNA reads as TGTGCCAGCAGTTTAGGGCCCCTCGAAAGCTCCTACAATGAGCAGTTCTTC.

The chain joins TRBV7-5 to TRBJ1-2. TRBV7-5 is labeled a pseudogene. The CDR3 consists of 11 residues. This CDR3 is CPPDQYYGYTF. The CDR3 DNA sequence: TGTCCTCCGGATCAGTACTATGGCTACACCTTC.

V and J are TRBV7-7 and TRBJ2-3; D gene uncertain. CDR1 is SSHAT, CDR2 FNYEAQ, per germline (reference sequence). V lost 2 bases, J lost 6 bases, and 9 bases lay in between. The CDR3 runs 13 residues. CDR3 in amino acids: CASSLSRSDTQYF. The CDR3 DNA follows: TGTGCCAGCAGCTTAAGTCGTTCGGATACGCAGTATTTT.

V and J are TRBV27 and TRBJ1-4; D uncertain. The ends were cut back, 7 bases at V and 4 bases at J, with 13 bases in the middle. This CDR3 contains 14 residues. Looked up from germline, CDR1 is MNHEY and CDR2 is SMNVEV (reference sequence). For the CDR3, the DNA is TGTGCCAGCAAGGCTTGGGGATATAATGAAAAACTGTTTTTT. It translates to CASKAWGYNEKLFF.

This chain links TRBV27 with TRBJ1-5; no clear D gene. Germline V CDR1 and CDR2: MNHEY, SMNVEV (reference sequence). The CDR3 length is 13 residues. The V end lost 4 bases, the J end lost 4 bases, and 8 bases lay between the germline ends. Here the CDR3 reads CASSSTDNQPQHF. For the CDR3, the DNA is TGTGCCAGCAGTTCAACAGATAATCAGCCCCAGCATTTT.

The chain joins TRBV7-2 to TRBJ2-7; D remains unclear. From germline, CDR1 is SGHTA and CDR2 FQGNSA. The V end was cut by 1 base, the J end by 4 bases, with 8 bases between. The CDR3 sequence is 13 residues long. The CDR3 DNA sequence: TGTGCCAGCAGCTTAGTAGCCCTTTACGAGCAGTACTTC. As protein: CASSLVALYEQYF. The variable domain in full, with the rest retrieved from reference TRBV7-2 and TRBJ2-7, is GAGVSQSPSNKVTEKGKDVELRCDPISGHTALYWYRQSLGQGLEFLIYFQGNSAPDKSGLPSDRFSAERTGGSVSTLTIQRTQQEDSAVYLCASSLVALYEQYFGPGTRLTVT.

This chain connects TRBV23-1 to TRBJ1-5; D is perhaps TRBD1 (5 bases). TRBV23-1 is treated as an ORF (open reading frame) with a function not yet certain. Trimming left V 2 bases short and J 4 bases short, with 12 bases between. This CDR3 spans 15 amino acids. The CDR3 DNA is TGCGCCAGCAGTCAACTCGGAAGGGGAAATCAGCCCCAGCATTTT. Translated: CASSQLGRGNQPQHF.

This clone was detected once. The V gene is TRBV19, the J gene TRBJ2-7; 7 positions agree with TRBD2. Looked up from germline, CDR1 is LNHDA and CDR2 is SQIVND (reference sequence). The CDR3 has 16 amino acids. V lost 3 bases to trimming and J lost 0 bases; unmatched junction nucleotides: 8. CDR3 bases: TGTGCCAGTAGTATCGCGGGGGAGCTCGGCTCCTACGAGCAGTACTTC. Its translation: CASSIAGELGSYEQYF.

The chain couples TRBV5-4 to TRBJ2-7, with 8 bases identical to TRBD2. The CDR3 extends over 14 amino acids. Trimming removed 0 bases from V and 6 bases from J; junction bases left unmatched: 5. From germline, CDR1 is SGHNT and CDR2 YYREEE (reference sequence). Written as DNA, the CDR3 is TGTGCCAGCAGCTTGGCGGGGGGGCCGGCCGAGCAGTACTTC. Translation: CASSLAGGPAEQYF.

The chain joins TRBV30 to TRBJ1-4; maybe TRBD1 (6 bases). CDR1 is GTSNPN and CDR2 is SVGIG in the germline V gene (reference sequence). V lost 3 bases and J 7 bases, leaving 15 bases between the germline ends. The CDR3 covers 14 residues. CDR3 sequence (DNA): TGTGCCTGGAGGGTGAGGGGGATGGGTGAAAAACTGTTTTTT. Translating it yields CAWRVRGMGEKLFF.

This clone was observed a single time. V gene TRBV4-1 combines with J gene TRBJ1-4; D gene uncertain. The V and J ends lost 5 bases and 11 bases respectively, with 21 bases between them. Germline-derived CDR1 and CDR2 are MGHRA and YSYEKL. CDR3 size: 15 residues. CDR3: CASSFGPIGQGKLFF. CDR3 nucleotide sequence: TGCGCCAGCAGCTTTGGACCGATCGGGCAAGGGAAACTGTTTTTT.

V usage is TRBV29-1 and J usage is TRBJ2-2; D remains ambiguous. Trimming pared 5 bases from V and 4 bases from J, leaving 8 bases between. CDR3 length: 12 residues. Germline lookup yields CDR1 SQVTM and CDR2 ANQGSEA. This CDR3 is CSVPGSTGELFF. The CDR3 bases are TGCAGCGTTCCCGGATCCACCGGGGAGCTGTTTTTT.

The V gene is TRBV7-9, the J gene TRBJ1-3, with D possibly matching TRBD1 (5 bases). The CDR3 loop spans 14 amino acids. The germline V gene encodes CDR1 SEHNR and CDR2 FQNEAQ (reference sequence). The V end was cut by 3 bases, the J end by 4 bases, with 10 bases between. Here the CDR3 reads CASSFQGTGNTIYF. The CDR3 coding sequence is TGTGCCAGCAGCTTCCAGGGTACGGGAAACACCATATATTTT.

The chain couples TRBV15 to TRBJ2-6, with D unclear. Trimming left V 0 bases short and J 3 bases short, with 15 bases between. The CDR3 contains 18 residues. Per germline, CDR1 LNHNV and CDR2 YYDKDF (reference sequence). The CDR3 region is CATSRETLLGFGANVLTF. Here the CDR3 DNA reads TGTGCCACCAGCAGAGAGACCTTGCTCGGTTTTGGGGCCAACGTCCTGACTTTC.